A single sample gave rise to the 13 T cell receptor beta chains below, sequenced in a study of T cell repertoires in cytomegalovirus infection. TCRdb fed the reads into MiXCR, producing one record per CDR3 protein. The sample lists hundreds of thousands of distinct CDR3 sequences, roughly 36% occurring once. The sample taken for sequencing was PBMCs. The receptors were sampled from a human donor in good health (CMV status not recorded). Some clones in this sample may be carry-over from other donors' samples.

The chain is built from TRBV11-3 and TRBJ2-2; D tentatively fits TRBD1 or TRBD2 (5 bases each). The V and J ends lost 8 bases and 5 bases respectively, with 12 bases between them. This CDR3 has 13 residues. CDR1 is SGHNT and CDR2 is YENEEA in the germline V gene. The CDR3 DNA follows: TGTGCCAGCCGCCGAGGGGTTACCGGGGAGCTGTTTTTT. Amino acids: CASRRGVTGELFF.

This clonotype was observed a few times. The chain links TRBV7-4 to TRBJ1-2; D uncertain. The germline V gene encodes CDR1 SGHVT and CDR2 SQSDAQ. Trimming took off 5 bases at V and 2 bases at J, with 24 bases between the two ends. CDR3 length: 18 amino acids. The CDR3, as DNA: TGTGCCAGCAGCCATGTGCGGAGGGTACGAGCTTTCAACTATGGCTACACCTTC. Its protein product is CASSHVRRVRAFNYGYTF. The full variable domain, with the rest looked up from reference TRBV7-4 and TRBJ1-2, is GAGVSQSPRYKVAKRGRDVALRCDSISGHVTLYWYRQTLGQGSEVLTYSQSDAQRDKSGRPSGRFSAERPERSVSTLKIQRTEQGDSAVYLCASSHVRRVRAFNYGYTFGSGTRLTVV.

This clonotype was detected only a few times. The chain joins TRBV6-1 to TRBJ2-5; 7 bases fit TRBD1. Germline values: CDR1 MNHNS, CDR2 SASEGT. J gave up 4 bases and V 7 bases, and 15 bases lay outside the gene matches. The CDR3 runs 16 residues. In nucleotides, the CDR3 is TGTGCCAGCACCTCGGGCCCCAACAGGGGACGAGAGACCCAGTACTTC. Protein product: CASTSGPNRGRETQYF.

The sample holds many counts of this clonotype. V and J are TRBV7-2 and TRBJ2-1; no clear D. This CDR3 region has 11 residues. In germline, CDR1 is SGHTA, CDR2 FQGNSA. DNA of the CDR3: TGTGCTACCACAAAATACAATGAGCAGTTCTTC. Translated, it gives CATTKYNEQFF.

Written as DNA, the CDR3 is TGTGCCAGCAGCTTGAGGCAGGCTGGGGCCAACGTCCTGACTTTC. Residues: CASSLRQAGANVLTF. The V call is TRBV5-4, the J call TRBJ2-6; no definite D call. CDR1 is SGHNT, CDR2 YYREEE, per germline (reference sequence). V was shortened by 1 base and J by 2 bases, with 7 bases between the two germline ends. The CDR3 has 15 amino acids.

The table lists this clonotype with many counts. The genes are TRBV27 and TRBJ1-2, with D possibly TRBD1 on 6 matching bases. Trimming left V 4 bases short and J 3 bases short, with 15 bases between. Germline V gene lookup returns CDR1 MNHEY and CDR2 SMNVEV (reference sequence). The CDR3 consists of 15 residues. The CDR3 DNA follows: TGTGCCAGCAGTTCGTTGTCCTCAGGGGACTATGGCTACACCTTC. Protein sequence: CASSSLSSGDYGYTF.

The chain joins TRBV5-1 to TRBJ2-7, with D hard to call. CDR3 length: 12 residues. Germline assignment: CDR1 SGHRS and CDR2 YFSETQ. Trimming removed 4 bases at V and 3 bases at J, with 8 bases between. The DNA of the CDR3 is TGCGCCAGCAGCGATCTAAACTACGAGCAGTACTTC. The encoded protein is CASSDLNYEQYF.

The chain combines TRBV24-1 with TRBJ2-1; the D gene is possibly TRBD1 (6 bases). This CDR3 spans 13 amino acids. CDR1 and CDR2 (germline): KGHDR, SFDVKD. V lost 3 bases and J lost 8, with 10 bases in between. The CDR3 loop reads CATSDTGIDEQFF. The CDR3 DNA sequence: TGTGCCACCAGTGATACAGGGATCGATGAGCAGTTCTTC.

This clonotype was observed a few times. This chain links TRBV12-3 or TRBV12-4 with TRBJ2-1, with D hard to call. The CDR3 runs to 13 residues. The V and J ends lost 5 bases and 1 base respectively, with 6 bases between them. For the CDR3, the DNA is TGTGCCAGCAGTCCTCGTTCCTACAATGAGCAGTTCTTC. It codes for CASSPRSYNEQFF.

The chain has TRBV15 and TRBJ1-4; 7 bases match TRBD1. CDR1 is LNHNV and CDR2 is YYDKDF in the germline V gene (reference sequence). This CDR3 has 15 amino acids. The V gene end was trimmed by 5 bases and the J gene end by 8 bases; junction bases not matched to a gene: 11. CDR3 amino acids: CATSFRTGQREKLFF. The CDR3 DNA is TGTGCCACCAGCTTCCGGACAGGACAAAGGGAAAAACTGTTTTTT.

The gene calls are TRBV6-1 and TRBJ1-5, with a tentative D call TRBD1 (6 bases). The CDR3 loop spans 15 amino acids. Deletions cut 5 bases from V and 7 bases from J, with 18 bases between. Germline V gene lookup returns CDR1 MNHNS and CDR2 SASEGT. CDR3 region: CASSPRQGLGQPQHF. In nucleotides, the CDR3 is TGTGCCAGCAGTCCTCGCCAGGGGTTAGGGCAGCCCCAGCATTTT.

The rearrangement links TRBV7-6 to TRBJ1-5, with 7 nucleotides matching TRBD1. V trimming: 6 bases; J trimming: 3 bases; junction bases outside the gene matches: 2. The CDR3 contains 13 residues. Germline V gene sequence: CDR1 SGHVS, CDR2 FNYEAQ. CDR3 in amino acids: CASRGGPNQPQHF. Written as DNA, the CDR3 is TGTGCCAGCAGAGGGGGCCCCAATCAGCCCCAGCATTTT.

This sequence joins TRBV3-1 and TRBJ1-6; D call uncertain. The CDR3 has 17 residues. Germline CDR1 is LGHDT and CDR2 is YNNKEL (reference sequence). Trimming cost V 0 bases and J 0 bases, with 9 bases left between them. As DNA, the CDR3 is TGTGCCAGCAGCCAAGAATCAGGAAGCTCCTATAATTCACCCCTCCACTTT. Translated, it gives CASSQESGSSYNSPLHF. The full variable domain, rest sourced from reference TRBV3-1 and TRBJ1-6, is DTAVSQTPKYLVTQMGNDKSIKCEQNLGHDTMYWYKQDSKKFLKIMFSYNNKELIINETVPNRFSPKSPDKAHLNLHINSLELGDSAVYFCASSQESGSSYNSPLHFGNGTRLTVT.